The 2 T cell receptor beta chains reported below all come from one sample, sequenced in a study of OX40 agonist ivuxolimab in advanced cancers. Assay: immunoSEQ multiplex PCR; the TCRdb copy retains only in-frame clones and omits some. This table has about 53,000 clones, about 88% appearing once. The sample consisted of CD4+ or CD8+ T cells sorted from blood, taken in a trial of the OX40 agonist ivuxolimab. Receptors originate from an adult with an advanced solid tumor such as melanoma, head and neck, liver or kidney cancer.

The chain combines TRBV23-1 with TRBJ2-7, with 8 bases aligning to TRBD1. TRBV23-1 is assigned to the ORF class and has an uncertain function. There are 15 residues in the CDR3. Trimming removed 1 base from V and 0 bases from J; junction bases left unmatched: 2. The CDR3 region is CASSQFGTGSYEQYF. The CDR3 coding sequence is TGCGCCAGCAGTCAATTCGGGACAGGCTCCTACGAGCAGTACTTC.

This chain links TRBV7-3 with TRBJ1-5; D is uncertain. The V gene's germline CDR1 is SGHTA and CDR2 FQGTGA. This CDR3 contains 13 residues. The ends were cut back, 5 bases at V and 5 bases at J, with 10 bases in the middle. CDR3 nucleotide sequence: TGTGCCAGCAGCCTCAACCAGGATCAGCCCCAGCATTTT. Amino acids: CASSLNQDQPQHF.